The clone carrying this T cell receptor (beta chain) was seen a single time. As yet, its antigen is unknown. One end of the junction is discordant with germline, which a read error may explain. This entry belongs to a study of CD8+CD57+ T cells in acquired aplastic anemia. Study in general: On average, sorted CD4+ and CD8+ cells gave 3.2 ug of DNA.

Patients chosen for sequencing had shown CD8+CD57+ cell expansion by flow cytometry. CDR3 and TCR beta VDJ profiling relied on a genomic DNA template. From the reads, TCRdb called clonotypes with MiXCR, one entry per CDR3 protein. The sample includes approximately 220,000 distinct CDR3 sequences, approximately 51% of them seen just once. Notes on the study in general: Overlap between patients and controls comprised roughly 30 CD8+ CDR3 sequences.

Germline V lookup: CDR1 SGHTA, CDR2 FQGNSA. The CDR3 contains 15 residues. This sequence was found in a human donor with aplastic anemia. The sequenced material came from sorted CD4+, CD8+, or CD8+CD57+ T cells (not recorded which) from PBMCs. V gene TRBV7-2 combines with J gene TRBJ1-2; a weak D match, TRBD1 (5 bases). CDR3 residues: CASSQSSGRSYGYTF. For the CDR3, the DNA is TGCGCCAGCAGCCAAAGTTCAGGGAGGTCCTATGGCTACACCTTC.